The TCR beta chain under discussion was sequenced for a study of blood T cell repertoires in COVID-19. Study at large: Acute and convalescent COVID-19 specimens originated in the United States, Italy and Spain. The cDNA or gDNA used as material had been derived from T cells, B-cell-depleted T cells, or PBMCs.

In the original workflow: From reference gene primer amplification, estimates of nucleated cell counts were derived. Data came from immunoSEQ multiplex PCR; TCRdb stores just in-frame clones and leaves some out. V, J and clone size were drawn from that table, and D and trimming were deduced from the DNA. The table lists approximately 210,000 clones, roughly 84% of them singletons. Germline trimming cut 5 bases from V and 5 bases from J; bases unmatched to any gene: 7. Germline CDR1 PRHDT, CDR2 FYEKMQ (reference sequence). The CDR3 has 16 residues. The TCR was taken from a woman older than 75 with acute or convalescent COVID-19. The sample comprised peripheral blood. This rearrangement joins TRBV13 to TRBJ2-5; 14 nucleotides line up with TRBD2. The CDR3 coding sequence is TGTGCCAGCAGCCATCGGACTAGCGGGGGGAGGGAGACCCAGTACTTC. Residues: CASSHRTSGGRETQYF.